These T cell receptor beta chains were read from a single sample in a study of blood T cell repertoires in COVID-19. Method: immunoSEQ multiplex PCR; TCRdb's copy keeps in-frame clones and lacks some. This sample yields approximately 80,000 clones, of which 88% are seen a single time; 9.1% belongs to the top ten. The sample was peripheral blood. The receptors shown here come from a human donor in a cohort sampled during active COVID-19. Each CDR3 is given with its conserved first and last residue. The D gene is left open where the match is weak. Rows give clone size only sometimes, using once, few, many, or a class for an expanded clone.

TGTGCCAGCAGCTTAGCGGTGGGAGGGCCGGGTACAGATACGCAGTATTTT,CASSLAVGGPGTDTQYF,NA,TRBV13,TRBD2,TRBJ2-3
TGTGCCATCAGTGAGTTGGGGGCCACCGGGGAGCTGTTTTTT,CAISELGATGELFF,NA,TRBV10-3,NA,TRBJ2-2
TGTGCCAGCAGCCCGGCGGGTACAGGGGCGCCAGCTAACTATGGCTACACCTTC,CASSPAGTGAPANYGYTF,NA,TRBV28,TRBD1,TRBJ1-2
TGTGCCACCAGCAGAGAATCTTACTACGAGCAGTACTTC,CATSRESYYEQYF,NA,TRBV15,NA,TRBJ2-7
TGTGCCAGCTCAAAGAAAGGGGCCGCTGGAAACACCATATATTTT,CASSKKGAAGNTIYF,once,TRBV4-2,NA,TRBJ1-3
TGCGCCAGCAGCCCCGCTGGGGGCAGATTCGGTGAAAAACTGTTTTTT,CASSPAGGRFGEKLFF,NA,TRBV4-1,NA,TRBJ1-4
TGTGCCAGCAGCCTGGGGAGAACTGATGGCTACACCTTC,CASSLGRTDGYTF,few,TRBV3-1/TRBV3-2,NA,TRBJ1-2
TGTGCCATCAGTGAGTTTCAGGGTGGCTACACCTTC,CAISEFQGGYTF,once,TRBV10-3,NA,TRBJ1-2
TGTGCCAGCAGAACGGACACTACAGTAGGCTACACCTTC,CASRTDTTVGYTF,NA,TRBV2,NA,TRBJ1-2
TGTGCCAGCAGAACATCCAGGGGGCGCGAGGACGAGCAGTACTTC,CASRTSRGREDEQYF,NA,TRBV21-1,NA,TRBJ2-7